This TCR beta chain was recovered during a study of T cells in tuberculosis. Whole-study context: The T cells targeted glucose monomycolate, a mycobacterial lipid, via CD1B.

Notes on this clone: Its antigen is as yet unknown.

The repertoire was sequenced with immunoSEQ multiplex PCR; TCRdb's copy has only in-frame clones and lacks some. Among some 47,000 clones, roughly 95% were seen once, and the ten largest hold 6% to 8%. Findings and limits, study-wide: Active tuberculosis cases were adults; controls were adolescents. Smaller alpha distances in active tuberculosis partly reflected shorter CDR3-alpha lengths.

Tuberculin skin test and IGRA determined adolescents' latent tuberculosis status at entry. The source is a donor aged 10 to 29 with latent tuberculosis or without tuberculosis infection. The sample taken for sequencing was PBMCs.

The CDR3 protein is CASISASAGLTNLYF. CDR3 sequence (DNA): TGTGCCAGCATTTCGGCGTCGGCAGGGCTGACCAACTTGTACTTC. The gene calls are TRBV6-6 and TRBJ2-5, with D maybe TRBD1 (5 bases). Between the trimmed V and J ends, which lost 7 bases and 13 bases, there was a span of 28 bases. In germline, CDR1 is MNHNY, CDR2 SVGAGI (reference sequence). The CDR3 spans 15 residues.